What follows are 30 T cell receptor beta chains derived from one specimen sequenced in a study of radiotherapy plus CTLA-4 blockade in lung cancer. The table came from immunoSEQ multiplex PCR; TCRdb's copy has only in-frame clones and leaves some out. The repertoire holds about 73,000 clones, around 87% seen once, with roughly two fifths in the top ten. Here the sequenced sample was peripheral blood, taken from a patient treated with radiotherapy plus ipilimumab. Source of these receptors: a human donor with non-small cell lung cancer that progressed on radiotherapy plus ipilimumab.

The CDR3 DNA follows: TGTGCCAGCAAGGAAGTAGATACGCAGTATTTT. Residues: CASKEVDTQYF. The chain employs TRBV6-5 and TRBJ2-3; no clear D. This CDR3 has 11 residues. CDR1 is MNHEY and CDR2 is SVGAGI in the germline V gene. Trimming stripped 7 bases from V and 5 bases from J, with 7 bases between.

The chain has TRBV27 and TRBJ2-5, with D hard to call. CDR3 length: 11 residues. Trimming removed 3 bases from V and 5 bases from J, with 4 bases in between. Germline lookup yields CDR1 MNHEY and CDR2 SMNVEV (reference sequence). The CDR3 nucleotides are TGTGCCAGCAGTTTCCGGGAGACCCAGTACTTC. Translated: CASSFRETQYF.

The chain couples TRBV27 to TRBJ2-7; 9 nucleotides line up with TRBD1. Germline loops: CDR1 MNHEY, CDR2 SMNVEV (reference sequence). The CDR3 covers 14 residues. V was clipped by 5 bases and J by 3 bases; unmatched bases: 5. The CDR3 DNA reads TGTGCCAGCAGTCCAGCGGGACAGGGCTACGAGCAGTACGTC. Amino acids: CASSPAGQGYEQYV.

This chain joins TRBV5-1 and TRBJ2-3; D is unresolved. Germline CDR1 and CDR2: SGHRS and YFSETQ. CDR3 length: 16 amino acids. V was clipped by 0 bases and J by 2 bases, with 13 bases between them. The CDR3 region has the DNA TGCGCCAGCAGCTTGGTGCCAGGTGGGTCCACAGATACGCAGTATTTT. As protein: CASSLVPGGSTDTQYF.

This chain uses TRBV10-3 with TRBJ1-1; D gene uncertain. V shed 3 bases and J shed 1 base, with 9 bases lying between them. Germline CDR1 is ENHRY and CDR2 is SYGVKD. The CDR3 extends over 14 amino acids. CDR3 nucleotides: TGTGCCATCAGTGATGCTAATCAGAACACTGAAGCTTTCTTT. It encodes CAISDANQNTEAFF.

V gene TRBV27 combines with J gene TRBJ2-7; 7 bases are shared with TRBD2. Germline V gene data show CDR1 as MNHEY and CDR2 as SMNVEV (reference sequence). The ends lost 5 bases at V and 7 bases at J; junction bases unmatched: 17. The CDR3 runs 16 residues. In DNA, the CDR3 is TGTGCCAGCAGTCCGACTTTCGGACTAGTGGAGATGGAGCAGTACTTC. Protein sequence: CASSPTFGLVEMEQYF.

This chain uses TRBV5-4 with TRBJ2-3; the D is unclear. V gave up 0 bases and J gave up 6 bases, with 8 bases separating them. Looked up from germline, CDR1 is SGHNT and CDR2 is YYREEE (reference sequence). This CDR3 spans 13 amino acids. CDR3 loop: CASSLAGGDTQYF. The CDR3 nucleotides are TGTGCCAGCAGCTTGGCCGGTGGGGATACGCAGTATTTT.

The table lists this clone with a few counts. The gene calls are TRBV28 and TRBJ1-4, with D possibly TRBD1 on 6 matching bases. This CDR3 has 19 amino acids. The germline V gene encodes CDR1 MDHEN and CDR2 SYDVKM. The V end was cut by 5 bases, the J end by 7 bases, with 29 bases between. The CDR3 loop reads CASSPDTRRKGDHIEKLFF. The CDR3 bases are TGTGCCAGCAGTCCCGATACCCGACGGAAGGGGGATCATATTGAAAAACTGTTTTTT.

V usage is TRBV27 and J usage is TRBJ2-1; TRBD1 aligns across 11 bases. Germline V gene lookup returns CDR1 MNHEY and CDR2 SMNVEV (reference sequence). V was pared by 1 base and J by 9 bases, with 11 bases of the junction left unmatched. This CDR3 is 17 amino acids long. In nucleotides, the CDR3 is TGTGCCAGCAGTTTATTACCTCTGGACAGGGGGCTTGTTGAGCAGTTCTTC. Amino acid sequence: CASSLLPLDRGLVEQFF.

V and J are TRBV2 and TRBJ1-2, with D unclear. Germline CDR1 is SNHLY and CDR2 is FYNNEI. The CDR3 extends over 13 amino acids. V dropped 7 bases and J dropped 2 bases, with 11 bases sitting between them. Here the CDR3 reads CASMGGFNYGYTF. The CDR3 coding sequence is TGTGCCAGCATGGGTGGTTTCAACTATGGCTACACCTTC.

The chain carries TRBV7-9 and TRBJ2-2; the D gene is possibly TRBD2 (6 bases). Trimming left V 4 bases short and J 6 bases short, with 12 bases between. CDR1 is SEHNR and CDR2 is FQNEAQ in the germline V gene (reference sequence). The CDR3 is made up of 14 amino acids. CDR3 in DNA: TGTGCCAGCAGCTCGAGCGGGCGTCCCGGGGAGCTGTTTTTT. Translating it yields CASSSSGRPGELFF.

The chain carries TRBV5-1 and TRBJ2-2; 11 positions match TRBD1. The length of the CDR3 is 15 residues. The ends lost 3 bases at V and 3 bases at J; junction bases unmatched: 1. CDR1 is SGHRS and CDR2 is YFSETQ in the germline V gene. The CDR3 loop is CASSWGQGDTGELFF. In nucleotides, the CDR3 is TGCGCCAGCAGCTGGGGACAGGGGGACACCGGGGAGCTGTTTTTT.

CDR3 sequence (DNA): TGTGCCAGCAGCTCCAGGGGTCAAGAGACCCAGTACTTC. It translates to CASSSRGQETQYF. The chain is built from TRBV7-2 and TRBJ2-5; tentatively, D is TRBD1 (6 bases). The CDR3 totals 13 residues. V was shortened by 4 bases and J by 2 bases, with 8 bases between the two germline ends. CDR1 SGHTA and CDR2 FQGNSA come from the germline V gene.

The chain couples TRBV28 to TRBJ2-2, with 7 nucleotides matching TRBD1. The germline gives CDR1 MDHEN, CDR2 SYDVKM. Losses at the gene ends were 11 bases for V and 5 bases for J; bases not matched to a gene: 11. The CDR3 consists of 14 residues. The CDR3 spells CASTSGQRTGELFF. Here the CDR3 DNA reads TGTGCCTCCACATCGGGACAGAGAACCGGGGAGCTGTTTTTT.

The table lists this clone with a few counts. This chain uses TRBV6-1 with TRBJ2-7; no firm D call. The V and J ends lost 4 bases and 1 base respectively, with 5 bases between them. The CDR3 extends over 12 amino acids. Germline V lookup: CDR1 MNHNS, CDR2 SASEGT. The CDR3 spells CASSGRSYEQYF. For the CDR3, the DNA is TGTGCCAGCAGTGGACGATCCTACGAGCAGTACTTC.

The chain combines TRBV30 with TRBJ2-7; 9 bases align to TRBD1. Germline CDR1 GTSNPN, CDR2 SVGIG (reference sequence). The CDR3 extends over 16 amino acids. With V trimmed by 3 bases and J by 1 base, 10 bases remained unmatched. The CDR3 DNA reads TGTGCCTGGAGCGGTCCCGGGACAGGGATTTCCTACGAGCAGTACTTC. Its translation: CAWSGPGTGISYEQYF.

The CDR3 spells CASSVQAGDEQFF. The CDR3 DNA reads as TGTGCCAGCAGCGTACAGGCTGGGGATGAGCAGTTCTTC. V and J are TRBV7-2 and TRBJ2-1; D possibly corresponds to TRBD1 (5 bases). The CDR3 has 13 residues. Trimming took 5 bases from V and 8 from J, leaving 13 bases between them. Germline V gives CDR1 SGHTA, CDR2 FQGNSA.

The rearrangement joins TRBV6-1 to TRBJ2-7; the match to TRBD1 covers 11 bases. CDR3 length equals 15 residues. J lost 1 base, V lost 6 bases, and 5 bases had no gene match. Germline lookup yields CDR1 MNHNS and CDR2 SASEGT. CDR3 residues: CASSAGTGGSYEQYF. In nucleotides, the CDR3 is TGTGCCAGCAGCGCGGGGACAGGGGGATCCTACGAGCAGTACTTC.

The chain carries TRBV5-5 and TRBJ2-3; D might be TRBD1 (5 bases). V shed 1 base and J shed 2 bases, with 11 bases lying between them. This CDR3 spans 15 amino acids. Germline V gene sequence: CDR1 SGHKS, CDR2 YYEKEE (reference sequence). CDR3 sequence (DNA): TGTGCCAGCAGCTTGTTGGGGCCACCCACAGATACGCAGTATTTT. It specifies CASSLLGPPTDTQYF.

V gene TRBV29-1 combines with J gene TRBJ2-5; perhaps TRBD2 as D (5 bases). CDR1 is SQVTM, CDR2 ANQGSEA, per germline. This CDR3 spans 14 amino acids. V was shortened by 7 bases and J by 5 bases, with 20 bases between the two germline ends. Here the CDR3 DNA reads TGCAGCGGGTGGCTCCGCGGGCGCGGGGAGACCCAGTACTTC. It encodes CSGWLRGRGETQYF.

The gene calls are TRBV4-2 and TRBJ1-2; tentatively, D is TRBD1 (5 bases). Germline V gene lookup returns CDR1 LGHNA and CDR2 YNFKEQ. V lost 3 bases and J 2 bases, leaving 25 bases between the germline ends. This CDR3 region has 19 residues. The CDR3 spells CASSHPRDGPKSLNYGYTF. CDR3 in DNA: TGTGCCAGCAGCCACCCCCGGGACGGCCCAAAATCCCTAAACTATGGCTACACCTTC.

This clone has only one observation. The rearrangement joins TRBV28 to TRBJ2-3; D uncertain. Trimming stripped 5 bases from V and 5 bases from J, with 11 bases between. The CDR3 is made up of 13 amino acids. Germline assignment: CDR1 MDHEN and CDR2 SYDVKM. The CDR3 loop reads CASSLRSQDTQYF. The CDR3 bases are TGTGCCAGCAGTCTAAGGTCCCAAGATACGCAGTATTTT.

The chain joins TRBV27 to TRBJ1-1, with D unclear. V lost 0 bases to trimming and J lost 4 bases, with 9 bases between them. Germline CDR1 is MNHEY and CDR2 is SMNVEV (reference sequence). This CDR3 comprises 14 residues. CDR3 nucleotide sequence: TGTGCCAGCAGTTTATCCCCAGGACTCACTGAAGCTTTCTTT. Amino acids: CASSLSPGLTEAFF.

This chain joins TRBV2 and TRBJ2-3; tentative D call: TRBD2 (6 bases). CDR1 and CDR2 (germline): SNHLY, FYNNEI. The CDR3 is 17 amino acids. Trimming removed 6 bases from V and 0 bases from J, with 19 bases in between. The CDR3 spells CASRSPRGGASTDTQYF. The CDR3 nucleotides are TGTGCCAGCAGATCCCCCCGCGGAGGGGCTAGCACAGATACGCAGTATTTT.

V gene TRBV11-2 combines with J gene TRBJ2-1; D could derive from TRBD1 or TRBD2 (5 bases each). The CDR3 runs 14 residues. Germline CDR1 and CDR2: SGHAT and FQNNGV. Trimming left V 5 bases short and J 9 bases short, with 17 bases between. The CDR3 sequence is CASSRPIGGIEQFF. CDR3 DNA sequence: TGTGCCAGCAGCCGACCCATTGGGGGAATTGAGCAGTTCTTC.

The chain carries TRBV27 and TRBJ2-7, with TRBD2 identical over 9 bases. The V and J ends lost 4 bases and 3 bases, in that order; junction bases with no gene match: 4. This CDR3 region has 14 residues. Germline CDR1 is MNHEY and CDR2 is SMNVEV (reference sequence). The DNA of the CDR3 is TGTGCCAGCAGTTCCAGGCGGGAGGGCTACGAGCAGTACGTC. This gives the protein CASSSRREGYEQYV.

The CDR3 DNA sequence: TGTGCCAGCAGCCAAGTTACAGGGGGCAATGAGCAGTTCTTC. This translates into CASSQVTGGNEQFF. The J gene is TRBJ2-1, the V gene TRBV4-2, with 8 bases matching TRBD1. CDR3 length equals 14 residues. The ends lost 1 base at V and 6 bases at J; junction bases unmatched: 2. Germline CDR1 LGHNA, CDR2 YNFKEQ.

The sample holds a few counts of this clone. The V call is TRBV7-3, the J call TRBJ2-1; tentatively, D is TRBD1 or TRBD2 (5 bases each). Trimming removed 4 bases from V and 11 bases from J, with 15 bases in between. The CDR3 consists of 13 residues. CDR1 is SGHTA and CDR2 is FQGTGA in the germline V gene. CDR3 protein: CASSSSGDHQQFF. In DNA form, the CDR3 reads TGTGCCAGCAGCTCTTCCGGGGACCATCAGCAGTTCTTC.

The chain employs TRBV5-1 and TRBJ1-2; maybe TRBD1 (6 bases). Germline V gene lookup returns CDR1 SGHRS and CDR2 YFSETQ. V was cut by 5 bases and J by 4 bases, with 21 bases left in between. CDR3 size: 16 residues. The CDR3 sequence: CASSTQTTGSGYGYTF. CDR3 in DNA: TGCGCCAGCAGTACCCAGACAACAGGGTCAGGCTATGGCTACACCTTC.

The CDR3 reads CASSFDVHEQYF. The CDR3, as DNA: TGTGCCAGCAGTTTCGATGTCCACGAGCAGTACTTC. The chain employs TRBV27 and TRBJ2-5; D uncertain. The last part of the DNA fits TRBJ2-7 better; the J call may be wrong. Germline CDR1 reads MNHEY; CDR2 reads SMNVEV (reference sequence). The CDR3 is 12 residues long.